These 18 T cell receptor beta chains were all obtained from the same sample, sequenced in a study of blood T cell repertoires in COVID-19. Profiling relied on immunoSEQ multiplex PCR, and the TCRdb table lists in-frame clones only, not all of them. The sample has approximately 200,000 clones; 94% are singletons. Sequencing was done on a sample of peripheral blood. These receptors were obtained from a man between 25 and 39 years old with COVID-19, enrolled during active disease.

This clone was found once. This sequence joins TRBV4-1 and TRBJ1-5; D not resolved. Germline CDR1 is MGHRA and CDR2 is YSYEKL. This CDR3 is 13 amino acids long. V lost 1 base and J 5 bases, leaving 6 bases between the germline ends. CDR3 in amino acids: CASSQVADQPQHF. DNA of the CDR3: TGCGCCAGCAGCCAAGTTGCGGATCAGCCCCAGCATTTT.

This sequence joins TRBV6-1 and TRBJ1-2; TRBD1 is a possible D gene (5 bases). The CDR3 totals 12 residues. Germline V gene lookup returns CDR1 MNHNS and CDR2 SASEGT. The V end lost 1 base, the J end lost 11 bases, and 11 bases lay between the germline ends. CDR3 residues: CASSEGGWGYTF. CDR3 nucleotide sequence: TGTGCCAGCAGTGAAGGGGGCTGGGGTTACACCTTC.

The chain employs TRBV29-1 and TRBJ1-4, with D possibly being TRBD1 (5 bases). The germline V gene has CDR1 SQVTM and CDR2 ANQGSEA. V was clipped by 3 bases and J by 5 bases, with 10 bases between them. The CDR3 covers 13 residues. Here the CDR3 reads CSVEGGTNEKLFF. CDR3 DNA: TGCAGCGTTGAGGGGGGTACGAATGAAAAACTGTTTTTT.

The chain uses TRBV5-1 and TRBJ2-3, with a tentative D call TRBD2 (5 bases). The CDR3 has 16 amino acids. CDR1 is SGHRS and CDR2 is YFSETQ in the germline V gene. V was clipped by 0 bases and J by 3 bases, with 14 bases between them. Here the CDR3 DNA reads TGCGCCAGCAGCTTGGCTCGAAGGGAGATGACAGATACGCAGTATTTT. The encoded protein is CASSLARREMTDTQYF.

This chain connects TRBV20-1 to TRBJ1-1; D is unclear. The CDR3 sequence is 11 residues long. The germline V gene has CDR1 DFQATT and CDR2 SNEGSKA (reference sequence). Trimming stripped 3 bases from V and 4 bases from J, with 6 bases between. CDR3: CSASEGTEAFF. As DNA, the CDR3 is TGCAGTGCTAGCGAGGGCACTGAAGCTTTCTTT.

The gene calls are TRBV30 and TRBJ2-7, with TRBD2 matching 7 bases. Per the germline V gene, CDR1 is GTSNPN and CDR2 is SVGIG (reference sequence). V was pared by 0 bases and J by 5 bases, with 4 bases of the junction left unmatched. This CDR3 spans 13 amino acids. The CDR3 reads CAWSVGGTDEQYF. The CDR3 DNA sequence: TGTGCCTGGAGTGTGGGGGGGACCGACGAGCAGTACTTC.

Turning to this clone: Within the sample, other DNA sequences also encode this same CDR3. This sequence joins TRBV3-1 (or the pseudogene TRBV3-2) and TRBJ2-7, with D unresolved. CDR1 and CDR2 (germline): LGHDT, YNNKEL (reference sequence). This CDR3 contains 13 residues. V dropped 2 bases and J dropped 0 bases, with 5 bases sitting between them. CDR3 bases: TGTGCCAGCAGCCAACCGAGCTCCTACGAGCAGTACTTC. It specifies CASSQPSSYEQYF.

The CDR3: CASSKGVAEAFF. The CDR3 coding sequence is TGTGCCAGCAGCAAGGGGGTCGCTGAAGCTTTCTTT. The V gene is TRBV6-6, the J gene TRBJ1-1; D is possibly TRBD1 (6 bases). The V end lost 6 bases, the J end lost 6 bases, and 11 bases lay between the germline ends. This CDR3 is 12 amino acids long. Germline CDR1 reads MNHNY; CDR2 reads SVGAGI (reference sequence).

The rearrangement joins TRBV14 to TRBJ2-7, with 7 bases identical to TRBD2. The CDR3 sequence is 12 residues long. With V trimmed by 6 bases and J by 4 bases, 3 bases remained unmatched. Germline V gene data show CDR1 as SGHDN and CDR2 as FVKESK. The CDR3: CASSRGVYEQYF. The CDR3 DNA sequence: TGTGCCAGCAGTCGGGGGGTTTACGAGCAGTACTTC.

The chain links TRBV6-2 or TRBV6-3 to TRBJ2-5; possible D gene TRBD2, 6 bases. Between the trimmed V and J ends, which lost 5 bases and 1 base, there was a span of 14 bases. The CDR3 covers 15 residues. The germline V gene has CDR1 MNHEY and CDR2 SVGEGT. CDR3: CASSPWREGQETQYF. DNA of the CDR3: TGTGCCAGCAGTCCCTGGAGGGAAGGCCAAGAGACCCAGTACTTC.

The rearrangement links TRBV11-1 to TRBJ2-1, with D perhaps matching TRBD1 (6 bases). The CDR3 consists of 13 residues. Between the trimmed V and J ends, which lost 5 bases and 2 bases, there was a span of 7 bases. CDR1 is SGHAT, CDR2 FQDESV, per germline (reference sequence). CDR3 sequence (DNA): TGTGCCAGCAGCGGGGACACCTACAATGAGCAGTTCTTC. Protein product: CASSGDTYNEQFF.

This clone occurred once. The V and J genes are TRBV7-6 and TRBJ2-3; 7 bases fit TRBD2. CDR3 length: 18 residues. Germline CDR1 and CDR2: SGHVS and FNYEAQ. V was pared by 1 base and J by 3 bases, with 13 bases of the junction left unmatched. The CDR3 region is CASSLGEPSGLGTDTQYF. The CDR3 DNA follows: TGTGCCAGCAGCTTAGGAGAGCCTAGCGGTTTAGGGACAGATACGCAGTATTTT. Based on the CDR3 plus reference TRBV7-6 and TRBJ2-3, the full variable domain is GAGVSQSPRYKVTKRGQDVALRCDPISGHVSLYWYRQALGQGPEFLTYFNYEAQQDKSGLPNDRFSAERPEGSISTLTIQRTEQRDSAMYRCASSLGEPSGLGTDTQYFGPGTRLTVL.

CDR3 in DNA: TGTGCCAGCAGCTTAGCGGAAAGCTCCTACGAGCAGTACTTC. This codes for CASSLAESSYEQYF. The V gene is TRBV5-6, the J gene TRBJ2-7; tentatively, D is TRBD2 (5 bases). The CDR3 covers 14 residues. The V end lost 2 bases, the J end lost 0 bases, and 9 bases lay between the germline ends. The V gene's germline CDR1 is SGHDT and CDR2 YYEEEE.

CDR3 sequence (DNA): TGTGCCCGACTGCGACGACAGGGCTATAGCAATCAGCCCCAGCATTTT. This codes for CARLRRQGYSNQPQHF. The chain uses TRBV21-1 and TRBJ1-5; the table's TRBD1 call for D was not verified on the DNA. TRBV21-1 is given as a pseudogene. CDR3 length equals 16 residues.

The rearrangement uses TRBV30 and TRBJ1-5, with D maybe TRBD1 (5 bases). Trimming took off 0 bases at V and 1 base at J, with 13 bases between the two ends. The CDR3 extends over 16 amino acids. Germline V gene sequence: CDR1 GTSNPN, CDR2 SVGIG (reference sequence). The chain's CDR3 is CAWSVRLPGSNQPQHF. CDR3 in DNA: TGTGCCTGGAGTGTACGGCTACCAGGGAGCAATCAGCCCCAGCATTTT.

This chain uses TRBV6-5 with TRBJ1-4; possibly TRBD1 for D (5 bases). This CDR3 region has 14 residues. Looked up from germline, CDR1 is MNHEY and CDR2 is SVGAGI. V lost 4 bases, J lost 8 bases, and 14 bases lay in between. CDR3 sequence: CASSSAGDEEKLFF. CDR3 coding DNA: TGTGCCAGCAGTTCGGCGGGGGATGAAGAAAAACTGTTTTTT.

In this sample, this clone turned up once. This sequence joins TRBV6-1 and TRBJ1-6; TRBD1 might be the D (5 bases). Germline V CDR1 and CDR2: MNHNS, SASEGT. The CDR3 totals 15 residues. The V gene lost 2 bases and the J gene lost 14 bases, with 19 bases spanning the gap. This CDR3 is CASSEQGTDPLALHF. The CDR3 region has the DNA TGTGCCAGCAGTGAACAGGGAACAGACCCCCTCGCCCTCCACTTT.

A word on this clone: Other DNA sequences from this sample encode an identical CDR3 as well. The chain combines TRBV30 with TRBJ1-5; D not certain. The CDR3 length is 13 residues. Trimming cost V 0 bases and J 4 bases, with 7 bases left between them. CDR1 and CDR2 from the germline V gene are GTSNPN and SVGIG (reference sequence). DNA for the CDR3: TGTGCCTGGAGTGTACGAGGGAATCAGCCCCAGCATTTT. Translated: CAWSVRGNQPQHF. The complete variable domain, with remaining parts taken from reference TRBV30 and TRBJ1-5, reads SQTIHQWPATLVQPVGSPLSLECTVEGTSNPNLYWYRQAAGRGLQLLFYSVGIGQISSEVPQNLSASRPQDRQFILSSKKLLLSDSGFYLCAWSVRGNQPQHFGDGTRLSIL.